Listed here are 20 T cell receptor beta chains from one sample, sequenced in a study of cytomegalovirus exposure and HLA in healthy donors. Primers for the PCR totalled 60 Vbeta and 13 Jbeta. Libraries were prepared by immunoSEQ multiplex PCR; TCRdb keeps only in-frame clonotypes and omits some of them. The table shows around 130,000 clones, with 80% to 90% occurring only once. The sample consisted of PBMCs. The receptors derive from a man aged 35 to 55 in good health and CMV-seronegative.

The chain carries TRBV15 and TRBJ2-5; D may be TRBD2 (5 bases). Germline-derived CDR1 and CDR2 are LNHNV and YYDKDF (reference sequence). The CDR3 length is 17 residues. V lost 2 bases to trimming and J lost 5 bases, with 21 bases between them. The CDR3: CATSRTKPGPGVETQYF. The CDR3 bases are TGTGCCACCAGCAGAACCAAACCGGGCCCCGGGGTGGAGACCCAGTACTTC.

The J gene is TRBJ1-2, the V gene TRBV6-5; TRBD1 is a possible D gene (6 bases). Germline V gene sequence: CDR1 MNHEY, CDR2 SVGAGI. This CDR3 is 14 amino acids long. Deletions cut 6 bases from V and 5 bases from J, with 16 bases between. The CDR3 DNA sequence: TGTGCCAGCAGCCAACAGGGTGGTAGTTATGGCTACACCTTC. This codes for CASSQQGGSYGYTF.

For this clone: A junction boundary mismatches the germline segment, possibly from a read error. The gene calls are TRBV27 and TRBJ2-4, with D hard to call. CDR1 and CDR2 from the germline V gene are MNHEY and SMNVEV (reference sequence). The CDR3 spans 13 residues. The DNA of the CDR3 is TGTGCCAGCAGTTTGGGCAGCAAAAACAGTCAGTACTTC. Translating gives CASSLGSKNSQYF.

This clone was found a few times. The V gene is TRBV7-9, the J gene TRBJ2-4; D is unresolved. Germline V gene lookup returns CDR1 SEHNR and CDR2 FQNEAQ (reference sequence). This CDR3 contains 12 residues. Trimming shortened V by 3 bases and J by 4 bases, and 4 bases separated the two germline ends. Here the CDR3 DNA reads TGTGCCAGCAGCTTTCTAAAAAACATTCAGTACTTC. Amino acid sequence: CASSFLKNIQYF.

The DNA of the CDR3 is TGTGCCACCAGCAGAGAAGCGGGACTTAATGGCTACACCTTC. Translating it yields CATSREAGLNGYTF. The rearrangement joins TRBV15 to TRBJ1-2; D possibly corresponds to TRBD1 (5 bases). Germline V lookup: CDR1 LNHNV, CDR2 YYDKDF (reference sequence). The CDR3 has 14 residues. Trimming cost V 0 bases and J 6 bases, with 11 bases left between them. The whole variable domain, filled in from reference TRBV15 and TRBJ1-2, reads DAMVIQNPRYQVTQFGKPVTLSCSQTLNHNVMYWYQQKSSQAPKLLFHYYDKDFNNEADTPDNFQSRRPNTSFCFLDIRSPGLGDTAMYLCATSREAGLNGYTFGSGTRLTVV.

For this clone: The limits of the CDR3 on the DNA are not certain, so only TCRdb's listed CDR3 is given. V usage is TRBV6-1 and J usage is TRBJ1-3. Germline lookup yields CDR1 MNHNS and CDR2 SASEGT. The CDR3 has 16 residues if both end residues are counted. The CDR3 region is CASSEDGWGLGNTTYF.

The V call is TRBV7-9, the J call TRBJ1-1; 8 nucleotides agree with TRBD1. Losses at the gene ends were 1 base for V and 5 bases for J; bases not matched to a gene: 6. Germline CDR1 SEHNR, CDR2 FQNEAQ (reference sequence). The CDR3 sequence is 15 residues long. CDR3 sequence: CASSLGAGGRTEAFF. CDR3 DNA sequence: TGTGCCAGCAGCTTAGGGGCAGGGGGCCGGACTGAAGCTTTCTTT.

This clone was observed a handful of times. The gene calls are TRBV7-9 and TRBJ2-1, with 12 bases lining up with TRBD2. V lost 6 bases and J lost 8; bases outside the gene matches: 8. CDR1 is SEHNR and CDR2 is FQNEAQ in the germline V gene (reference sequence). This CDR3 contains 15 residues. This CDR3 reads CASRGLAGLVDEQFF. The CDR3 DNA follows: TGTGCCAGCAGAGGACTAGCGGGATTGGTTGATGAGCAGTTCTTC.

The chain employs TRBV5-1 and TRBJ2-4; weak D call: TRBD2 (5 bases). V gave up 2 bases and J gave up 5 bases, with 11 bases separating them. The CDR3 totals 14 residues. CDR1 and CDR2 (germline): SGHRS, YFSETQ. CDR3 in DNA: TGCGCCAGCAGCTTAGGGAGTGCGGAAAACATTCAGTACTTC. It specifies CASSLGSAENIQYF.

The chain carries TRBV30 and TRBJ1-5; D is unresolved. With 0 bases removed from V and 3 bases from J, the gap between germline ends came to 9 bases. The germline V gene encodes CDR1 GTSNPN and CDR2 SVGIG (reference sequence). This CDR3 comprises 14 residues. The chain's CDR3 is CAWSVNRFNQPQHF. CDR3 DNA sequence: TGTGCCTGGAGTGTAAACCGGTTCAATCAGCCCCAGCATTTT.

The chain employs TRBV4-2 and TRBJ1-2; 7 nucleotides match TRBD1. This CDR3 is built from 16 residues. The junction had 14 bases not matched to a gene; V was cut back by 4 bases and J by 6 bases. Per germline, CDR1 LGHNA and CDR2 YNFKEQ. The CDR3 loop is CASSPAKHRGMNGYTF. As DNA, the CDR3 is TGTGCCAGCAGCCCAGCCAAGCACAGGGGAATGAATGGCTACACCTTC.

The chain carries TRBV21-1 and TRBJ2-5; no check of the table's D call, TRBD1, against the DNA was made. TRBV21-1 is a pseudogene locus. This CDR3 contains 15 residues. CDR3 residues: CASSPRDRGVETQYF. The CDR3, as DNA: TGTGCCAGCAGCCCGCGGGACAGGGGGGTAGAGACCCAGTACTTC.

V gene TRBV30 combines with J gene TRBJ2-3, with D possibly being TRBD2 (6 bases). The CDR3 contains 16 residues. The ends were cut back, 3 bases at V and 0 bases at J, with 16 bases in the middle. CDR1 and CDR2 (germline): GTSNPN, SVGIG (reference sequence). DNA of the CDR3: TGTGCCTGGAGCGAGCGAGGAAGCGGGAGCACAGATACGCAGTATTTT. It is translated as CAWSERGSGSTDTQYF.

With regard to this clone: One end of the junction is discordant with germline, which a read error may explain. The V gene is TRBV4-3, the J gene TRBJ2-1; 7 nucleotides align to TRBD1. CDR1 is LGHNA, CDR2 YSLEER, per germline. There are 15 residues in the CDR3. CDR3 DNA sequence: TGCACCAGCAGCCTCCGGGACAGCTCCTACAATGAGCAGTTCTTC. This sequence encodes CTSSLRDSSYNEQFF.

The rearrangement joins TRBV5-4 to TRBJ1-5; a weak D match, TRBD1 (6 bases). The CDR3 runs 13 residues. The V gene's germline CDR1 is SGHNT and CDR2 YYREEE (reference sequence). V was trimmed by 0 bases and J by 6 bases, leaving 7 bases between them. This CDR3 reads CASSLDRVQPQHF. In nucleotides, the CDR3 is TGTGCCAGCAGCTTGGACAGGGTTCAGCCCCAGCATTTT.

The CDR3 nucleotides are TGTGCCAGCAGCGTAGGTGGACTAGCGGGAGACGGGGAGACCCAGTACTTC. Its protein product is CASSVGGLAGDGETQYF. The rearrangement uses TRBV9 and TRBJ2-5; 13 bases are a match to TRBD2. V shed 0 bases, J shed 5 bases, and the junction held 7 bases outside the gene matches. Germline loops: CDR1 SGDLS, CDR2 YYNGEE. CDR3 length: 17 residues. Full variable domain (missing parts from reference TRBV9 and TRBJ2-5): DSGVTQTPKHLITATGQRVTLRCSPRSGDLSVYWYQQSLDQGLQFLIQYYNGEERAKGNILERFSAQQFPDLHSELNLSSLELGDSALYFCASSVGGLAGDGETQYFGPGTRLLVL.

V usage is TRBV5-1 and J usage is TRBJ2-7; D gene unclear. The CDR3 sequence is 12 residues long. The germline V gene has CDR1 SGHRS and CDR2 YFSETQ. V shed 4 bases and J shed 2 bases, with 7 bases lying between them. CDR3: CASSRDTYEQYF. The CDR3 DNA follows: TGCGCCAGCAGCCGCGACACCTACGAGCAGTACTTC.

This chain joins TRBV29-1 and TRBJ2-7, with TRBD1 matching 9 bases. The J segment lost 2 bases and the V segment lost 6 bases, leaving 5 bases of the junction unmatched. CDR1 SQVTM and CDR2 ANQGSEA come from the germline V gene. CDR3 length: 13 residues. This CDR3 reads CSVTGGTAYEQYF. In DNA, the CDR3 is TGCAGCGTCACAGGGGGCACTGCCTACGAGCAGTACTTC.

The genes are TRBV6-5 and TRBJ2-7; possibly TRBD2 for D (6 bases). Germline CDR1 is MNHEY and CDR2 is SVGAGI. The CDR3 is made up of 14 amino acids. V lost 7 bases and J lost 7, with 20 bases in between. The CDR3 coding sequence is TGTGCCAGCACCAATCCCCGCGGGGTAGGTGAGCAGTACTTC. Encoded protein: CASTNPRGVGEQYF.

The chain recombines TRBV4-3 with TRBJ2-3; perhaps TRBD2 as D (7 bases). Germline assignment: CDR1 LGHNA and CDR2 YSLEER. The CDR3 has 16 amino acids. Trimming stripped 1 base from V and 4 bases from J, with 15 bases between. DNA of the CDR3: TGCGCCAGCAGCCAAGGGGGGGGCTCGGGGGCAGATACGCAGTATTTT. This encodes CASSQGGGSGADTQYF.